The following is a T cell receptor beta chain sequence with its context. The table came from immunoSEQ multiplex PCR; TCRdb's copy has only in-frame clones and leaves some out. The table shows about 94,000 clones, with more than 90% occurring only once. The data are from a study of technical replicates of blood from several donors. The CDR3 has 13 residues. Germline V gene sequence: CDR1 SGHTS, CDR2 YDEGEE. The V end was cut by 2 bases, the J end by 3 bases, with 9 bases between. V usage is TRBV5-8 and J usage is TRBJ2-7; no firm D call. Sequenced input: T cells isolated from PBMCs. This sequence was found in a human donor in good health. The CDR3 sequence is CASSFYQVYEQYF. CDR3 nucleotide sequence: TGTGCCAGCAGCTTTTACCAGGTCTACGAGCAGTACTTC.